One and the same sample provided the 2 T cell receptor beta chains below, sequenced in a study of CD8 T cells in ankylosing spondylitis. In TCRdb, the 5' RACE reads were re-called with MiXCR into one record per CDR3 protein. The repertoire holds around 30,000 distinct CDR3 sequences, with 13% to 15% as singletons. The sample was blood. These receptors all stem from a male donor with ankylosing spondylitis or in good health (not recorded which).

This clonotype was counted a few times. This chain links TRBV28 with TRBJ2-7, with D unresolved. The CDR3 consists of 16 residues. CDR1 is MDHEN and CDR2 is SYDVKM in the germline V gene. The ends were cut back, 6 bases at V and 3 bases at J, with 21 bases in the middle. The CDR3 region has the DNA TGTGCCAGCAGCCCAATCGACCGGATCGCGATCTACGAGCAGTACTTC. This sequence encodes CASSPIDRIAIYEQYF.

V and J are TRBV11-2 and TRBJ2-1; D might be TRBD2 (6 bases). The length of the CDR3 is 15 residues. The germline V and J ends were trimmed by 1 base and 3 bases, with 10 bases remaining between them. Germline assignment: CDR1 SGHAT and CDR2 FQNNGV. The CDR3 spells CASSLVPGDYNEQFF. DNA for the CDR3: TGTGCCAGCAGCTTAGTCCCGGGGGACTACAATGAGCAGTTCTTC.